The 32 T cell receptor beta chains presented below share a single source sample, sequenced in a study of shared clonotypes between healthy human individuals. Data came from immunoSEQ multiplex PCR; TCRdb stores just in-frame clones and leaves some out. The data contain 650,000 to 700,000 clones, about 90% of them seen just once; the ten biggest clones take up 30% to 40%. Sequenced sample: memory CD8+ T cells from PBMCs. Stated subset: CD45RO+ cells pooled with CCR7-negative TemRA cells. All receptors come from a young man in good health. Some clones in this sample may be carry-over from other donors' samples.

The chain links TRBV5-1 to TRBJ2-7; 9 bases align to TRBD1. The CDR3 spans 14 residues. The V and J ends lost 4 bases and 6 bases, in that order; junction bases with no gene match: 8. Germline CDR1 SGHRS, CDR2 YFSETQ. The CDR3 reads CASSVPGQGPEQYF. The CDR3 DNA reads TGCGCCAGCAGCGTGCCGGGACAGGGCCCCGAGCAGTACTTC. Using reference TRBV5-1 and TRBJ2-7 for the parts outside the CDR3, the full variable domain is KAGVTQTPRYLIKTRGQQVTLSCSPISGHRSVSWYQQTPGQGLQFLFEYFSETQRNKGNFPGRFSGRQFSNSRSEMNVSTLELGDSALYLCASSVPGQGPEQYFGPGTRLTVT.

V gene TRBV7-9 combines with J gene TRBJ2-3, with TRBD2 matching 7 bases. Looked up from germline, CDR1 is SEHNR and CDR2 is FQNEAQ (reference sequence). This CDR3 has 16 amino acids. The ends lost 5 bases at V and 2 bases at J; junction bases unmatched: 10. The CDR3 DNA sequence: TGTGCCAGCAGCCCCCCTGGGGGGGGGTACACAGATACGCAGTATTTT. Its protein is CASSPPGGGYTDTQYF.

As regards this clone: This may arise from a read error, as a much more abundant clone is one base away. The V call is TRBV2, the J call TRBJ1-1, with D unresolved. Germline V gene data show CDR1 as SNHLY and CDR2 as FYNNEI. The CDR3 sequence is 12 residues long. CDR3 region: CASSDVTAEASF. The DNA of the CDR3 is TGTGCCAGCAGTGATGTGACTGCTGAAGCTTCCTTT.

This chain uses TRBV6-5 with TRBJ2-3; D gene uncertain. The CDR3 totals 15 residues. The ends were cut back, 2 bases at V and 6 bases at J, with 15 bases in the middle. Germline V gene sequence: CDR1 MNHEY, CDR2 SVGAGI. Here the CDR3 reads CASSYGFPTTDTQYF. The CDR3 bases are TGTGCCAGCAGTTACGGATTCCCTACCACGGATACGCAGTATTTT.

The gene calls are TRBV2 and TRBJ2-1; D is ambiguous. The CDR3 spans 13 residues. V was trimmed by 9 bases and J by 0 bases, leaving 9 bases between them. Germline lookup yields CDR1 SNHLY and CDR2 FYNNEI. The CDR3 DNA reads TGTGCCAGGGCCAGCCCCTCCTACAATGAGCAGTTCTTC. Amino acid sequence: CARASPSYNEQFF.

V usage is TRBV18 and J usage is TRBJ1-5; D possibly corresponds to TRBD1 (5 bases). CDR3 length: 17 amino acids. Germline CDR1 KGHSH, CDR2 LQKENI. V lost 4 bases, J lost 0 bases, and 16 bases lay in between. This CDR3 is CASSHSNRQYSNQPQHF. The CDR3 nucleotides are TGTGCCAGCTCACACAGCAACCGACAGTATAGCAATCAGCCCCAGCATTTT.

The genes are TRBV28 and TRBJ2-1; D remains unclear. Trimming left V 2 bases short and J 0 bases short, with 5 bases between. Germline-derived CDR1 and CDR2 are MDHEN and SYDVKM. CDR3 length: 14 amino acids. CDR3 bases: TGTGCCAGCAGTTTACGCAGCTCCTACAATGAGCAGTTCTTC. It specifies CASSLRSSYNEQFF. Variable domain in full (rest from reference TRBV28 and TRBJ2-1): DVKVTQSSRYLVKRTGEKVFLECVQDMDHENMFWYRQDPGLGLRLIYFSYDVKMKEKGDIPEGYSVSREKKERFSLILESASTNQTSMYLCASSLRSSYNEQFFGPGTRLTVL.

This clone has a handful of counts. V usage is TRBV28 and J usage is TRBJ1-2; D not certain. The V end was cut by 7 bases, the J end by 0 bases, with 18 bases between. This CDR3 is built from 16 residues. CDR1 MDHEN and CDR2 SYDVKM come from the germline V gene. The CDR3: CASMMAQQLSNYGYTF. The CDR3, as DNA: TGTGCCAGCATGATGGCACAGCAACTTTCTAACTATGGCTACACCTTC.

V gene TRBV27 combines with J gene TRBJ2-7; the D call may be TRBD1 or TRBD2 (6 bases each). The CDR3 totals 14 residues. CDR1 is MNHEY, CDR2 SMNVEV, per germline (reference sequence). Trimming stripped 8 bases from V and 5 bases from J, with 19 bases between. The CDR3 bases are TGTGCCAGCCGCCGGAGGGGGTTAAGGGACGAGCAGTACTTC. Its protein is CASRRRGLRDEQYF.

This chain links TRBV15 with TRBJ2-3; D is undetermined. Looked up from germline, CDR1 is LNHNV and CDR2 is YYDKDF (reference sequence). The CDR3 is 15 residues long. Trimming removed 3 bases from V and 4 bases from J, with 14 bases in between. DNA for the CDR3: TGTGCCACCAGCAGGGCCCATGAGTTGCCAGATACGCAGTATTTT. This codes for CATSRAHELPDTQYF.

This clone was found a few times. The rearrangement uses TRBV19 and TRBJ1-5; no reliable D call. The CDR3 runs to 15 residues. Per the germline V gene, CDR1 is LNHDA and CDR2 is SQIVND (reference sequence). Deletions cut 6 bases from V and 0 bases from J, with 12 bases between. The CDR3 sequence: CASRVGRYSNQPQHF. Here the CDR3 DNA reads TGTGCCAGTAGGGTCGGACGGTATAGCAATCAGCCCCAGCATTTT.

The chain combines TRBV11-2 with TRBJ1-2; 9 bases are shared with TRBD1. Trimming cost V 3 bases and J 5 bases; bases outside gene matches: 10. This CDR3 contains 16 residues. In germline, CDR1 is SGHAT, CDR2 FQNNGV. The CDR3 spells CASSLTSGQGGYGYTF. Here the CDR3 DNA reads TGTGCCAGCAGCTTGACCTCGGGACAGGGCGGTTATGGCTACACCTTC.

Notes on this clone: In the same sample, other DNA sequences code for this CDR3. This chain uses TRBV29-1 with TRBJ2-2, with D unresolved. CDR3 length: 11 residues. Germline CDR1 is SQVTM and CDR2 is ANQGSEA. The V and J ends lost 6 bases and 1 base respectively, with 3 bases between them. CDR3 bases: TGCAGCGTACTGAACACCGGGGAGCTGTTTTTT. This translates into CSVLNTGELFF.

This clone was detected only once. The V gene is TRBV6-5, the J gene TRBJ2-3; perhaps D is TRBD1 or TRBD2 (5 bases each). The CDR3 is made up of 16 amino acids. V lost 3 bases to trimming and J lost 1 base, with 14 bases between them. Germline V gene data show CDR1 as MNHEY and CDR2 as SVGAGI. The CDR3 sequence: CASSYYPRGGTDTQYF. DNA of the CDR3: TGTGCCAGCAGTTATTACCCTAGGGGAGGCACAGATACGCAGTATTTT.

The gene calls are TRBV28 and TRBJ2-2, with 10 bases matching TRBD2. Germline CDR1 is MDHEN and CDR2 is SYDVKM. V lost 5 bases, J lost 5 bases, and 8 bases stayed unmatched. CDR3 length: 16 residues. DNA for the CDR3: TGTGCCAGCAGTCCTCGAGCGGGAGGGTGGACCGGGGAGCTGTTTTTT. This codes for CASSPRAGGWTGELFF. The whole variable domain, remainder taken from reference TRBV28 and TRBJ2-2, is DVKVTQSSRYLVKRTGEKVFLECVQDMDHENMFWYRQDPGLGLRLIYFSYDVKMKEKGDIPEGYSVSREKKERFSLILESASTNQTSMYLCASSPRAGGWTGELFFGEGSRLTVL.

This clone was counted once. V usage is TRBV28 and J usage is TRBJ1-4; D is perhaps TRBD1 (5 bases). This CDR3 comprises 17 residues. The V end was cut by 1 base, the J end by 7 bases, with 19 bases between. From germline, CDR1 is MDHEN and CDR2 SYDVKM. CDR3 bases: TGTGCCAGCAGTTTATTAGGTACAGCCGGGGCAGGTGAAAAACTGTTTTTT. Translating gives CASSLLGTAGAGEKLFF. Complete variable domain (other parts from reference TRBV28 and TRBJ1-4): DVKVTQSSRYLVKRTGEKVFLECVQDMDHENMFWYRQDPGLGLRLIYFSYDVKMKEKGDIPEGYSVSREKKERFSLILESASTNQTSMYLCASSLLGTAGAGEKLFFGSGTQLSVL.

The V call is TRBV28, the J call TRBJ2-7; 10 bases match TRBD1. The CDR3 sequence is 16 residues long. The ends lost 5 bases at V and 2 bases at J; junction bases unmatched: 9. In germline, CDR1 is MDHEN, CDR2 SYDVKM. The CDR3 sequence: CASSLARTGGTYEQYF. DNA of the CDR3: TGTGCCAGCAGTCTGGCCCGGACAGGGGGAACCTACGAGCAGTACTTC. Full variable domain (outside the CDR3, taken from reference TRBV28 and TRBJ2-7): DVKVTQSSRYLVKRTGEKVFLECVQDMDHENMFWYRQDPGLGLRLIYFSYDVKMKEKGDIPEGYSVSREKKERFSLILESASTNQTSMYLCASSLARTGGTYEQYFGPGTRLTVT.

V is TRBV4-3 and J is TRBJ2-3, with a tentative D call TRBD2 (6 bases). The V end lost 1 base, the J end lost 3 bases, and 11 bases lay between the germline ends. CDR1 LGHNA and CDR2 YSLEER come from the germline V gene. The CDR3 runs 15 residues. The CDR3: CASSQGTGRTDTQYF. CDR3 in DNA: TGCGCCAGCAGCCAAGGTACGGGGAGGACAGATACGCAGTATTTT.

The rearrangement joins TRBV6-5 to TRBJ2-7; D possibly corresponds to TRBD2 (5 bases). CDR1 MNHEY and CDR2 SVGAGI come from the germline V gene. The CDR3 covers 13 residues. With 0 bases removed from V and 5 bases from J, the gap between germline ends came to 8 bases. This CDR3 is CASSYSRAHEQYF. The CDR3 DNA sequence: TGTGCCAGCAGTTACTCGAGGGCCCACGAGCAGTACTTC.

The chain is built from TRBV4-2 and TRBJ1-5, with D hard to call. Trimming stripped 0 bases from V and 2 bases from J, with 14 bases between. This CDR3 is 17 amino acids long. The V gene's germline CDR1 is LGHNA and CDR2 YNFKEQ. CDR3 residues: CASSQDFRVVGNQPQHF. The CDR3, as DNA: TGTGCCAGCAGCCAAGATTTCCGGGTTGTTGGCAATCAGCCCCAGCATTTT.

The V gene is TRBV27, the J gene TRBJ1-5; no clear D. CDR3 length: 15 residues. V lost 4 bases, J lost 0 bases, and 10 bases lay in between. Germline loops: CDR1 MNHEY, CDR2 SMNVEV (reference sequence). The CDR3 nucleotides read TGTGCCAGCAGTTACGCCAGCTATAGCAATCAGCCCCAGCATTTT. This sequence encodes CASSYASYSNQPQHF.

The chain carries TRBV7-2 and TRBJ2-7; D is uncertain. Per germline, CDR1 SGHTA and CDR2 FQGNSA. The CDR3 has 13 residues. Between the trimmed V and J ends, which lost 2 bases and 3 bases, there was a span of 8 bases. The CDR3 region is CASSLNARYEQYF. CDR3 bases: TGTGCCAGCAGCTTAAATGCCCGCTACGAGCAGTACTTC.

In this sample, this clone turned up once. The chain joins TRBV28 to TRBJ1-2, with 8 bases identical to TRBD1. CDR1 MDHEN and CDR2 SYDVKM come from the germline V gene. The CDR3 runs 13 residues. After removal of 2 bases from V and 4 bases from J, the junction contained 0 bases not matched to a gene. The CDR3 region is CASSLQGAYGYTF. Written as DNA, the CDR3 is TGTGCCAGCAGTTTACAGGGGGCCTATGGCTACACCTTC.

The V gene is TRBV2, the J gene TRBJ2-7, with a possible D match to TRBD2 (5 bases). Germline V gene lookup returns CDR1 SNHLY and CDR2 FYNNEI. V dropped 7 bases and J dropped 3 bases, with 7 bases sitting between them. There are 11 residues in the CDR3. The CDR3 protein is CASKRDYEQYF. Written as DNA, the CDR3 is TGTGCCAGCAAACGGGACTACGAGCAGTACTTC.

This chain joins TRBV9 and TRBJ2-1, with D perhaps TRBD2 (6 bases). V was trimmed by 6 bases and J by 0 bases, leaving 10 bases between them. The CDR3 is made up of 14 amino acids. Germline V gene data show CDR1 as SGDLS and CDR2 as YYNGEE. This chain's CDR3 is CASKPGSSYNEQFF. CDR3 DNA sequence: TGTGCCAGCAAGCCCGGGAGCTCCTACAATGAGCAGTTCTTC.

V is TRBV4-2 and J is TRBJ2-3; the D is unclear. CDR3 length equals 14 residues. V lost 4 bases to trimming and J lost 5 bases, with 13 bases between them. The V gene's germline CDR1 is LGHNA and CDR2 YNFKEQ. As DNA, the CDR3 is TGTGCCAGCAGCCCCAAGGAATTTGAAGATACGCAGTATTTT. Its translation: CASSPKEFEDTQYF.

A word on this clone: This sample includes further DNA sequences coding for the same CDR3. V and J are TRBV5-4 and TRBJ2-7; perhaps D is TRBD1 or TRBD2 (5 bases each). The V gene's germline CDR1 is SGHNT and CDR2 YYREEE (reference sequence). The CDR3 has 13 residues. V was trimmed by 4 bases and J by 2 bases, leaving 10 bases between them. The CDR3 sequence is CASSRGPTYEQYF. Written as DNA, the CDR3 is TGTGCCAGCAGCCGGGGACCAACCTACGAGCAGTACTTC.

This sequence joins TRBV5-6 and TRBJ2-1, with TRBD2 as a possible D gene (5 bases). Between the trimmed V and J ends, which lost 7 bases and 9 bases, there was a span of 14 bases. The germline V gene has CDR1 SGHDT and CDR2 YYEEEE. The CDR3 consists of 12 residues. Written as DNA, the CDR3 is TGTGCCAGCCTTCCATTTGAGGGTGAGCAGTTCTTC. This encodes CASLPFEGEQFF.

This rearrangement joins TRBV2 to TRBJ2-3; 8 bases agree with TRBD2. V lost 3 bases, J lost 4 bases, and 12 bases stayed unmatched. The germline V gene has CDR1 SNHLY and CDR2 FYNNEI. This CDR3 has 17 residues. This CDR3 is CASSDSGGSVWADTQYF. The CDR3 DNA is TGTGCCAGCAGTGATTCGGGGGGGAGCGTCTGGGCAGATACGCAGTATTTT.

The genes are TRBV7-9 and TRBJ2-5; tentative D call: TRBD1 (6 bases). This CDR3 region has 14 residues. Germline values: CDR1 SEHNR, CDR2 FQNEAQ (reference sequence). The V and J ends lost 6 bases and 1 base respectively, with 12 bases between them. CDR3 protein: CASRLRGIQETQYF. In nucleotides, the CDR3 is TGTGCCAGCAGGCTTAGGGGGATCCAAGAGACCCAGTACTTC.

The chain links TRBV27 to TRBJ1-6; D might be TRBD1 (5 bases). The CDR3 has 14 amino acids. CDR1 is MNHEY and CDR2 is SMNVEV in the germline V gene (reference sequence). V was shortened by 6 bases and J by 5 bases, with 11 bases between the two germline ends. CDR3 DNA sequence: TGTGCCAGCAGCAACGGGGCAGATAATTCACCCCTCCACTTT. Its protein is CASSNGADNSPLHF.

CDR3 sequence: CASSTIRGHVQPQHF. The CDR3 region has the DNA TGTGCCAGTAGTACTATAAGGGGGCACGTTCAGCCCCAGCATTTT. V and J are TRBV19 and TRBJ1-5, with 7 bases lining up with TRBD1. The CDR3 is made up of 15 amino acids. The V segment lost 4 bases and the J segment 6 bases; nucleotides outside the gene matches: 9. Looked up from germline, CDR1 is LNHDA and CDR2 is SQIVND (reference sequence).